This T cell receptor beta chain was captured in a study of long-term antiretroviral therapy in people with HIV. Points on this clone: What it recognizes is unknown.

At minimum, one pre-ART and two post-ART PBMC samples were obtained from each donor. The CDR3 length is 11 residues. Trimming removed 5 bases from V and 3 bases from J, with 4 bases in between. Germline V gene lookup returns CDR1 LNHDA and CDR2 SQIVND (reference sequence). Findings of the study overall: Within the repertoire, clones expanded before ART were dominant at all time points. Diversity measured after ART increased yet remained under transplant donor controls. HIV repertoire CDR3 lengths ranged less widely than those of controls.

The assay used was immunoSEQ (version v3.0), run at survey level. Measured with immunoSEQ multiplex PCR; TCRdb has only the in-frame clones, and not every one. This table holds 25,000 to 35,000 clones, approximately 89% found once. The source was unsorted PBMCs, collected 3.1 years after starting antiretroviral therapy. V is TRBV19 and J is TRBJ1-2; D is unresolved. This TCR derives from a young man with HIV. The CDR3 nucleotides read TGTGCCAGTAGTCGGCACTATGGCTACACCTTC. Protein product: CASSRHYGYTF. Looking up the rest from reference TRBV19 and TRBJ1-2 gives the full variable domain: DGGITQSPKYLFRKEGQNVTLSCEQNLNHDAMYWYRQDPGQGLRLIYYSQIVNDFQKGDIAEGYSVSREKKESFPLTVTSAQKNPTAFYLCASSRHYGYTFGSGTRLTVV.